This is a list of T cell receptor beta chains from one sample in a study of cytomegalovirus exposure and HLA in healthy donors. The protocol was immunoSEQ multiplex PCR, while the TCRdb copy is restricted to in-frame clones and leaves out a portion. The table lists approximately 78,000 clones, 60% to 75% of them singletons. The sequenced sample consisted of PBMCs. The receptors stem from a man between 40 and 49 years old in good health and CMV-seropositive. Each CDR3 is given with its conserved first and last residue. D genes are given only for firm matches. Part of the rows lack a size; the others show once, few, many or a class for expanded clones.

TRBV28	TRBJ1-4	.	TRBD1	TGTGCCAGCCAATCAGGGGGCCCTAATGAAAAACTGTTTTTT	CASQSGGPNEKLFF
TRBV30	TRBJ2-7	.	.	TGTGCCTGGAGCAGGGGGGCAGGGCTTGCCTACGAGCAGTACTTC	CAWSRGAGLAYEQYF
TRBV27	TRBJ2-3	.	.	TGTGCCAGCAGTCCGAACGGTCGGACAGATACGCAGTATTTT	CASSPNGRTDTQYF
TRBV30	TRBJ2-3	.	.	TGTGCCTGGAGTCAGTTCATCACAGATACGCAGTATTTT	CAWSQFITDTQYF
TRBV10-3	TRBJ2-5	.	.	TGTGCCATCAGTGAGGCGATTAAAGAGACCCAGTACTTC	CAISEAIKETQYF
TRBV28	TRBJ2-7	.	.	TGTGCCAGCAGTATAACTCTAGGTACCTACGAGCAGTACTTC	CASSITLGTYEQYF
TRBV13	TRBJ2-7	.	TRBD1	TGTGCCAGCAGCTTAGGCAGGGGGTACGAGCAGTACTTC	CASSLGRGYEQYF
TRBV27	TRBJ2-2	.	TRBD1	TGTGCCAGCAGTTGGGACAGGGGGACCTCCGTCCCCGCGAACACCGGGGAGCTGTTTTTT	CASSWDRGTSVPANTGELFF
TRBV4-1	TRBJ2-7	.	TRBD1	TGCGCCAGCAGCCAGCCTGGGACAGGGGAGCAGTACTTC	CASSQPGTGEQYF
TRBV15	TRBJ1-3	.	.	TGTGCCACCAGCAGACACAGGGCAGGGTGGTCTGGAAACACCATATATTTT	CATSRHRAGWSGNTIYF
TRBV27	TRBJ1-2	once	TRBD1	TGTGCCAGCAGTGTCGACAGGGCCTATGGCTACACCTTC	CASSVDRAYGYTF
TRBV30	TRBJ2-1	.	TRBD2	TGTGCCTGGAGTGACCTAGCGGGGGGGAACGGTGAGCAGTTCTTC	CAWSDLAGGNGEQFF
TRBV5-1	TRBJ2-3	.	TRBD2	TGCGCCAGCAGCTTGGCGGCTAGCGGGTTGGGTACGCAGTATTTT	CASSLAASGLGTQYF
TRBV6-5	TRBJ1-2	.	.	TGTGCCAGCAGTTCGCCCTCGGACACGAGATATGGCTACACCTTC	CASSSPSDTRYGYTF
TRBV6-5	TRBJ1-5	.	TRBD1	TGTGCCAGCAGAAGACAGGGGTCGGACTATCAGCCCCAGCATTTT	CASRRQGSDYQPQHF
TRBV5-6	TRBJ1-4	.	.	TGTGCCAGCAGCCGAGGACAGCGCAGGGAAGAAAAACTGTTTTTT	CASSRGQRREEKLFF
TRBV5-4	TRBJ2-5	.	.	TGTGCCAGCAGCTTGAGTAGTTACTCGGAGACCCAGTACTTC	CASSLSSYSETQYF
TRBV30	TRBJ1-4	.	.	TGTGCCTGGAGTGACGGACAGATGGAAAAACTGTTTTTT	CAWSDGQMEKLFF
TRBV19	TRBJ1-2	.	TRBD1	TGTGCCAGTAGGCGCGGGACAGGTTATGACTACACCTTC	CASRRGTGYDYTF
TRBV6-5	TRBJ2-7	once	TRBD1	TGTGCCAGCAGTTACGACAGGGGAGACTACGAGCAGTACTTC	CASSYDRGDYEQYF
TRBV11-2	TRBJ1-2	.	.	TGTGCCAGCAGCCCACGCACGACAACCGGCTACACCTTC	CASSPRTTTGYTF
TRBV14	TRBJ1-2	.	TRBD1	TGTGCCAGCAGCCAAGCAGGGGGCTATGGCTACACCTTC	CASSQAGGYGYTF
TRBV29-1	TRBJ2-1	.	.	TGCAGCGCGGAGTTGAGGGGGAGCTACTGGCAGTTCTTC	CSAELRGSYWQFF
TRBV18	TRBJ1-6	.	TRBD1	TGTGCCAGCTCACCGACAGGGGTTAATTCACCCCTCCACTTT	CASSPTGVNSPLHF
TRBV6-1	TRBJ2-1	.	.	TGTGCCAGCAGCGAGTCCTTTAACGAGCAGTTCTTC	CASSESFNEQFF
TRBV2	TRBJ1-1	few	.	TGTGCCAGCACTATGGTTGTGAACACTGAAGCTTTCTTT	CASTMVVNTEAFF
TRBV5-1	TRBJ2-3	once	TRBD2	TGCGCCAGCAGCGGAAGCTATAGCGGGGGCACAGATACGCAGTATTTT	CASSGSYSGGTDTQYF
TRBV7-6	TRBJ2-7	.	TRBD1	TGTGCCAGCAGCTTAGCACAGGGGAGATCCTACGAGCAGTACTTC	CASSLAQGRSYEQYF
TRBV5-6	TRBJ2-7	.	TRBD2	TGTGCCAGCAGCCTCGGACTAGTAGGCGAGCAGTACTTC	CASSLGLVGEQYF
TRBV7-2	TRBJ1-3	.	.	TGTGCCAGCAGCTCCACTGGAGTAGTGAACTCTGGAAACACCATATATTTT	CASSSTGVVNSGNTIYF
TRBV6-1	TRBJ1-1	.	.	TGTGCCAGCAGTGTCAGGGTGAACACTGAAGCTTTCTTT	CASSVRVNTEAFF